The present TCR beta chain was sequenced within a study of shared clonotypes between healthy human individuals (TCRdb year 2020). Study-level background: A few men and a couple of women, aged 18 to 49 years, made up the cohort. For each donor, three plates each were used for CD4 naive and CD4 memory, two plates were used for CD8 naive, and one plate was used for CD8 memory. To increase sequencing depth and limit assay-specific biases, TCR repertoire library preparation and sequencing were carried out by different laboratories using diverse techniques. The study deeply sequenced blood TCR repertoires of five healthy adults to estimate repertoire size and the extent of clonotype sharing between individuals. Each donor's leukapheresis produced roughly between roughly 0.85 and 9.5 billion PBMCs.

Overall results and qualifications from the work: Based on pairwise subsampling, the degree of clonotype sharing among donors was expected to be affected by sequencing depth. Sampling was restricted to blood, and TCR repertoires in tissues likely differ from the TCR repertoires found in blood. Compared with non-shared clonotypes, clonotypes shared by all four sorted-subset donors had higher generation probabilities. When a few donors were compared, the shared fraction of clonotypes was about 5.2% for naive CD4, roughly 3.3% for naive CD8, more than 2% for memory CD4, and roughly 0.4% for memory CD8. Larger estimated clonotype richness was generally found for naive subsets than for memory subsets. Incomplete sequencing was indicated by rarefaction of sorted-subset datasets, despite the large sequencing depth. The small number of donors limited the genetic and exposure-history diversity represented.

This clone was observed a single time. Its specific antigen is unknown. Base qualities are not recorded, but no much larger clone differs from it by a single base. Using the deep immunoSEQ assay, multiplex PCR amplified TCR CDR3 regions from genomic DNA. For each cell subset, the extracted genomic DNA was distributed evenly across all wells of several immunoSEQ 96-well plates, and each plate served as one replicate. For sorted subsets, 200 to 250 ng of genomic DNA, equivalent to 25,000 to 35,000 T cell genomes, went into each replicate PCR. The purified libraries were quantified using a Qubit 3.0 fluorometer, sized with a Bioanalyzer 2100, and then quantified again using the KAPA Library Quantification kit. A separate single-read 150-cycle Illumina NextSeq 550 flow cell was used to sequence each immunoSEQ 96-well plate. Under the source paper's analysis protocol: Because only junctional sequences without quality scores were contained in the immunoSEQ output, filtering matching that applied to full-length reads could not be performed. Sequences were annotated with PyIR, a Python wrapper for IgBLAST v1.9, and V/J genes and CDR3 were assigned using IMGT germline references. Reads with weak V/J assignments (E-value above 1e-6), missing CDR3, stop codons, out-of-frame junctions, or ambiguous translated residues were removed. V3J clonotypes were defined as sequences sharing the same inferred V gene, J gene, and CDR3 amino acid sequence. The percentage overlap between two repertoires was calculated by dividing the number of shared unique clonotypes by the size of the smaller repertoire. Repertoire richness was assessed with RTK rarefaction, the Chao1 estimator, and Recon v2.1 estimates of unobserved clonotypes. OLGA was used to compute generation probabilities for all TCRbeta clonotypes that the gDNA method yielded from several donors. Held by TCRdb, this immuneACCESS table contains in-frame sequences only and omits some clones. Under half of the omission traces to an unresolved V gene where checked; the cause of the rest is unknown. V and J calls and clone size follow that table, whereas D and trimming were derived from the DNA. A total of around 2.5 million clones appear in this sample, approximately 93% of them only once. Roughly 0.39% of the sample rests with the top ten.

Looking up the germline V gene yields CDR1 MDHEN and CDR2 SYDVKM. A distance of 16 bases separates the germline ends of V and J, which lose 5 bases and 8 bases respectively. The CDR3 sequence holds 14 residues, the cysteine and phenylalanine included. Only CDR3 DNA is held: 42 bases, read in frame from base 1. The donors were healthy, HIV-negative adults with no recently reported acute infections or vaccinations. Only Caucasian adults living in Nashville, Tennessee, USA were represented among the donors. Magnetic negative selection was used to enrich CD4+ T cells, after which naive cells were positively selected on CD45RA and the negative fraction became the memory subset. After blood collection by leukapheresis, PBMCs were isolated using Ficoll-Histopaque density gradient centrifugation and then cryopreserved in the vapor phase of liquid nitrogen. Analytical flow cytometry was used to check the purity and quantity of every magnetically sorted T cell population. Each sorted fraction had its genomic DNA isolated and then quantified by UV absorbance on a Nanodrop 2000c.

The sample consisted of naive CD4+ T cells from PBMCs. What this sample's cell subset or site label stands for: CD45RA+ positively selected. The chain links TRBV28 with TRBJ2-4; the D element could tentatively be TRBD1 or TRBD2, as 5 bases agree for each. The clonotype originates from a man aged 18-30 years in good health. Some clones in this sample may be carry-over from other donors' samples. The CDR3 reads as follows: CASSSGPGRDIQYF. The DNA reads as follows: TGTGCCAGCAGTAGTGGACCGGGACGGGACATTCAGTACTTC.